This T cell receptor (beta chain) was found in a study of blood T cells in healthy people across ages. The CDR3 is 15 amino acids. The germline V and J ends were trimmed by 5 bases and 0 bases, with 12 bases remaining between them. Germline-derived CDR1 and CDR2 are SGHTA and FQGNSA. This clonotype was observed at least ten times. Primers used in a second PCR of about 7 to 12 cycles were a sample-barcoded 5' primer and a J-beta primer mix. A 12-random-nucleotide template-switch adaptor tagged each cDNA molecule. TCRdb reprocessed the 5' RACE reads with MiXCR, giving one entry per CDR3 protein. The sample carries approximately 400,000 distinct CDR3 sequences, roughly half recorded once. About 10 milliliters of peripheral blood were drawn from each donor into EDTA-treated tubes.

The chain recombines TRBV7-2 with TRBJ2-3, with D uncertain. Sequencing was performed on blood. This receptor was taken from a man between 60 and 75 years old in good health. This CDR3 reads CASSPSYLSTDTQYF. The DNA for the CDR3 is TGTGCCAGCAGCCCCTCCTATCTCAGCACAGATACGCAGTATTTT.